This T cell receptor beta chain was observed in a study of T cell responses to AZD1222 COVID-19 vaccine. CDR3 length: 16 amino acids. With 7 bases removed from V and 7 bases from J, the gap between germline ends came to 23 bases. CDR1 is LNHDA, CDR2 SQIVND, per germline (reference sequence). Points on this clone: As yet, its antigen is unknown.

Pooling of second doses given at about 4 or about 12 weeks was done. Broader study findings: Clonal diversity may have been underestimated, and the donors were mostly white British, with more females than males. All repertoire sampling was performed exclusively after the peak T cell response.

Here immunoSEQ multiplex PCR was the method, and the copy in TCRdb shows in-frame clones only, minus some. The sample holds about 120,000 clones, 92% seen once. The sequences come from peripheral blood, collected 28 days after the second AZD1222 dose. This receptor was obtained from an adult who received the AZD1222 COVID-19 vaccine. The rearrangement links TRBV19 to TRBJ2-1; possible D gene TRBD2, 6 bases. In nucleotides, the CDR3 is TGTGCCAGTATGAGGGGCGGGACTGGTCCTTGGAATGAGCAGTTCTTC. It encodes CASMRGGTGPWNEQFF.